This TCR beta chain emerged from a study of T cell responses to AZD1222 COVID-19 vaccine. CDR1 is SGHNT, CDR2 YENEEA, per germline. V trimming: 2 bases; J trimming: 0 bases; junction bases outside the gene matches: 9. The CDR3 consists of 17 residues. Study-wide points: Two AZD1222 doses significantly raised spike-specific TCR breadth and depth over controls. Mostly white British, mostly female donors; authors suggested clonal diversity may be underestimated. The repertoires were collected only after the peak T cell response.

TCRdb's copy holds only in-frame clones and misses some; the assay was immunoSEQ multiplex PCR. The repertoire includes more than 85,000 clones, roughly nine tenths of them detected once, and approximately 40% sits in the top ten. In this sample, this clone turned up a few times. Its antigen is as yet unknown. This sequence originates from an adult who received the AZD1222 COVID-19 vaccine. J is TRBJ2-5 and V is TRBV11-3; TRBD2 agrees at 7 bases. The material was peripheral blood, obtained 28 days after the second AZD1222 dose. CDR3 sequence (DNA): TGTGCCAGCAGCTTATTCATCGCTAGCGGAAACCAAGAGACCCAGTACTTC. The encoded protein is CASSLFIASGNQETQYF.